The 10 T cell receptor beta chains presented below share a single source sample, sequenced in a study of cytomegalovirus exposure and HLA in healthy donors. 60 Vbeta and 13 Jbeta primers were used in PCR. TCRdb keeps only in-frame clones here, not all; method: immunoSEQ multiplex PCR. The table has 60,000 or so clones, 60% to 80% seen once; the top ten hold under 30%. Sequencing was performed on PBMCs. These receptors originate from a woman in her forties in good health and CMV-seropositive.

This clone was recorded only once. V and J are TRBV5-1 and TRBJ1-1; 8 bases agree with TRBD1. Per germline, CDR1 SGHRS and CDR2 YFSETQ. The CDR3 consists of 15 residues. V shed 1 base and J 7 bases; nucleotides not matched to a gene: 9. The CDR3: CASSLFPGGSGEAFF. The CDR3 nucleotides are TGCGCCAGCAGCTTGTTCCCAGGGGGCTCGGGTGAAGCTTTCTTT.

CDR3 in amino acids: CAISELGQGAVGGYTF. Written as DNA, the CDR3 is TGTGCCATCAGTGAGTTGGGACAGGGGGCAGTTGGAGGCTACACCTTC. The chain joins TRBV10-3 to TRBJ1-2; 12 bases match TRBD1. The CDR3 consists of 16 residues. The J segment lost 8 bases and the V segment lost 1 base, leaving 8 bases of the junction unmatched. Per germline, CDR1 ENHRY and CDR2 SYGVKD.

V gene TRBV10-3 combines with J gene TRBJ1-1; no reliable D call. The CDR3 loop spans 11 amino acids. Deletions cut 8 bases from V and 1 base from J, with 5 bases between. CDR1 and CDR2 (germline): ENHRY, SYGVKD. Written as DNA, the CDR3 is TGTGCCATCTCAGAGAACACTGAAGCTTTCTTT. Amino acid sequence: CAISENTEAFF.

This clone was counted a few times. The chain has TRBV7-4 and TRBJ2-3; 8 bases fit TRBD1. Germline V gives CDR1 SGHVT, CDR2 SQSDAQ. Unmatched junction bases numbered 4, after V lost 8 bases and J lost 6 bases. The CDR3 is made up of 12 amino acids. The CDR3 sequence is CASRTGLDTQYF. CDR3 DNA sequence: TGTGCCAGCCGGACAGGGTTGGATACGCAGTATTTT.

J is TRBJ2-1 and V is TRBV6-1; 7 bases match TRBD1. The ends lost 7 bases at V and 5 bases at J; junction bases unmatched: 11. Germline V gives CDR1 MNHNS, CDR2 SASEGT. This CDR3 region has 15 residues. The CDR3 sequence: CASTHLQTGNNEQFF. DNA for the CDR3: TGTGCCAGCACCCACTTACAGACAGGGAACAATGAGCAGTTCTTC.

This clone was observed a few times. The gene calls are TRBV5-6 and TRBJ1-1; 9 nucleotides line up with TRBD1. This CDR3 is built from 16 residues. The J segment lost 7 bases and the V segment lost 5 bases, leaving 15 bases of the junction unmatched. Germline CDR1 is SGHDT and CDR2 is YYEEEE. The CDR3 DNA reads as TGTGCCAGCAGACGAACGGGACAGGGTCCAACTGGTGAAGCTTTCTTT. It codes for CASRRTGQGPTGEAFF.

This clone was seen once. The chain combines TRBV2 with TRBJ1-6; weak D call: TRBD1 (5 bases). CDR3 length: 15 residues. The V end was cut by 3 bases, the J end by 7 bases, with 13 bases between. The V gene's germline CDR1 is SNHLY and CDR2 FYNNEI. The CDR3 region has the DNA TGTGCCAGCAGTGAGGACAAGGTGCTGAATTCACCCCTCCACTTT. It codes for CASSEDKVLNSPLHF.

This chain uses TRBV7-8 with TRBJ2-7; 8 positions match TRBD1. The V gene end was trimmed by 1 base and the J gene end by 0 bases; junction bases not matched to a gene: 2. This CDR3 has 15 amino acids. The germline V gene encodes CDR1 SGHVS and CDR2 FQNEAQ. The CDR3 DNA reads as TGTGCCAGCAGCTTAGAACAGGGGGGCTCCTACGAGCAGTACTTC. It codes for CASSLEQGGSYEQYF.

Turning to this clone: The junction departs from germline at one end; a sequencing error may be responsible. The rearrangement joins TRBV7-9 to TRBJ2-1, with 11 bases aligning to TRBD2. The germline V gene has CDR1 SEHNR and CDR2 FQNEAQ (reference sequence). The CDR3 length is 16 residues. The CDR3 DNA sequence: TGTTCCAGCAGCTTAGCGGGGGGGCGATCCTACAATGAGCAGTTCTTC. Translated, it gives CSSSLAGGRSYNEQFF.

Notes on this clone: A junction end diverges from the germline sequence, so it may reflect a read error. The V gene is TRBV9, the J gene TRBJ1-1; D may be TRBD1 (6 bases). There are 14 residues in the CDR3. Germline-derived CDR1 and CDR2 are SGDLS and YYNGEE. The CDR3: CACSGGRGNTEAFF. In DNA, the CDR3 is TGTGCCTGCAGCGGCGGCAGGGGGAACACTGAAGCTTTCTTT.